The 12 T cell receptor beta chains presented below share a single source sample, sequenced in a study of Ad26.COV2.S vaccination and SARS-CoV-2 variants. Regarding treatment: 15 to 20 received Ad26.COV2.S at low or high dose, single or two shots; a few received placebo; per-sample allocation not given. Collection of the samples took place on day 63 after the first injection of vaccine or placebo. Only in-frame clones appear in the TCRdb table, and some are missing; sequencing was by immunoSEQ multiplex PCR. The sample has around 300,000 clones; 70% to 90% are singletons. The sequencing used peripheral blood, collected in a trial of Ad26.COV2.S vaccine versus placebo. The receptors stem from a person aged 18 to 59 who received the Ad26.COV2.S COVID-19 vaccine or a placebo.

The gene calls are TRBV6-2 or TRBV6-3 and TRBJ2-7; 8 positions agree with TRBD2. The germline V gene encodes CDR1 MNHEY and CDR2 SVGEGT. Germline trimming cut 6 bases from V and 5 bases from J; bases unmatched to any gene: 6. This CDR3 spans 13 amino acids. The CDR3: CASSVGLAHEQYF. In DNA, the CDR3 is TGTGCCAGCAGCGTCGGACTAGCCCACGAGCAGTACTTC.

This clone occurred once. This chain links TRBV29-1 with TRBJ2-7; no reliable D call. The V gene's germline CDR1 is SQVTM and CDR2 ANQGSEA. The CDR3 runs to 13 residues. V was trimmed by 3 bases and J by 2 bases, leaving 11 bases between them. Here the CDR3 DNA reads TGCAGCGTTGATATCCTCGGAACCTACGAGCAGTACTTC. Its protein product is CSVDILGTYEQYF.

The chain combines TRBV12-3 or TRBV12-4 with TRBJ1-2, with D perhaps matching TRBD1 (5 bases). The CDR3 has 13 amino acids. V lost 6 bases and J 4 bases, leaving 12 bases between the germline ends. DNA of the CDR3: TGTGCCAGCAGCCTATACAGGACCTATGGCTACACCTTC. Residues: CASSLYRTYGYTF.

This clone was observed a few times. The chain couples TRBV6-5 to TRBJ2-3, with 8 nucleotides matching TRBD2. This CDR3 has 15 residues. V lost 3 bases, J lost 4 bases, and 6 bases stayed unmatched. The germline CDR1 and CDR2 sequences are MNHEY and SVGAGI. CDR3 in amino acids: CASSYLAGSSDTQYF. In DNA form, the CDR3 reads TGTGCCAGCAGTTATCTAGCGGGTTCGTCAGATACGCAGTATTTT.

The V gene is TRBV6-6, the J gene TRBJ1-1; tentatively, D is TRBD1 (6 bases). V dropped 5 bases and J dropped 4 bases, with 11 bases sitting between them. The CDR3 loop spans 13 amino acids. In germline, CDR1 is MNHNY, CDR2 SVGAGI (reference sequence). This chain's CDR3 is CASSTGYSTEAFF. The CDR3 bases are TGTGCCAGCAGTACAGGGTATAGCACTGAAGCTTTCTTT.

The J gene is TRBJ1-1, the V gene TRBV7-9; 7 nucleotides agree with TRBD1. After removal of 5 bases from V and 0 bases from J, the junction contained 3 bases not matched to a gene. In germline, CDR1 is SEHNR, CDR2 FQNEAQ (reference sequence). The CDR3 covers 14 residues. In DNA, the CDR3 is TGTGCCAGCAGCCGGGACAGAATGAACACTGAAGCTTTCTTT. Encoded protein: CASSRDRMNTEAFF.

J is TRBJ2-3 and V is TRBV4-1; TRBD2 aligns across 9 bases. J was trimmed by 7 bases and V by 10 bases; bases with no gene match: 12. The germline V gene has CDR1 MGHRA and CDR2 YSYEKL. This CDR3 has 14 residues. The CDR3 bases are TGCGCCACCCGACTAGCGGAAAATGAGAATACGCAGTATTTT. Amino acids: CATRLAENENTQYF.

J is TRBJ1-6 and V is TRBV28; 7 positions match TRBD1. The CDR3 consists of 19 residues. Germline V gene sequence: CDR1 MDHEN, CDR2 SYDVKM. V dropped 2 bases and J dropped 4; count of bases not matched to a gene: 14. For the CDR3, the DNA is TGTGCCAGCAGTTTAGGCCCGGGACAGCGGATCCTTTATAATTCACCCCTCCACTTT. It specifies CASSLGPGQRILYNSPLHF.

The chain links TRBV4-1 to TRBJ2-1; no definite D call. Looked up from germline, CDR1 is MGHRA and CDR2 is YSYEKL. V shed 2 bases and J shed 10 bases, with 18 bases lying between them. The length of the CDR3 is 15 residues. The CDR3 loop reads CASSQTPDAGWEQFF. DNA for the CDR3: TGCGCCAGCAGCCAAACCCCGGACGCCGGCTGGGAGCAGTTCTTC.

The V call is TRBV5-6, the J call TRBJ1-3; D unclear. Trimming shortened V by 2 bases and J by 0 bases, and 9 bases separated the two germline ends. CDR1 and CDR2 from the germline V gene are SGHDT and YYEEEE. The CDR3 covers 15 residues. Written as DNA, the CDR3 is TGTGCCAGCAGCTTAAACGGGAGCTCTGGAAACACCATATATTTT. Translated: CASSLNGSSGNTIYF.

For the CDR3, the DNA is TGTGCTAGTGGGCACAACACAGAACTGGGGAATACGCAGTATTTT. Translated: CASGHNTELGNTQYF. The chain couples TRBV12-5 to TRBJ2-3; D remains unclear. The CDR3 is 15 amino acids. Trimming stripped 6 bases from V and 7 bases from J, with 20 bases between. Germline CDR1 and CDR2: LGHNT and FRNRAP.

Remarks on this clone: The identical CDR3 is also encoded by other nucleotide sequences in the sample. This sequence joins TRBV18 and TRBJ1-3, with TRBD1 identical over 9 bases. Germline V gene data show CDR1 as KGHSH and CDR2 as LQKENI. The CDR3 runs 14 residues. V lost 3 bases to trimming and J lost 7 bases; unmatched junction nucleotides: 4. CDR3: CASSPGQGRNTIYF. The CDR3 DNA sequence: TGTGCCAGCTCACCGGGACAGGGTCGGAACACCATATATTTT.